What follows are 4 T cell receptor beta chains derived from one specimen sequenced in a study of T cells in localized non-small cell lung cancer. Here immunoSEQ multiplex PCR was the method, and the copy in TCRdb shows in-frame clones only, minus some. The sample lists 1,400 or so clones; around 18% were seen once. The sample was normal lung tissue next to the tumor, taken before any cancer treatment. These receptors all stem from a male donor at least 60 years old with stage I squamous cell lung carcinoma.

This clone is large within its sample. The CDR3 DNA is TGTGCCAGCAGTGCTCTAGCGGGAGGTCGGGATACGCAGTATTTT. This encodes CASSALAGGRDTQYF. The J gene is TRBJ2-3, the V gene TRBV9; TRBD2 matches at 11 bases. Germline assignment: CDR1 SGDLS and CDR2 YYNGEE. This CDR3 is built from 15 residues. The V gene end was trimmed by 5 bases and the J gene end by 6 bases; junction bases not matched to a gene: 8. Full variable domain (outside the CDR3, taken from reference TRBV9 and TRBJ2-3): DSGVTQTPKHLITATGQRVTLRCSPRSGDLSVYWYQQSLDQGLQFLIQYYNGEERAKGNILERFSAQQFPDLHSELNLSSLELGDSALYFCASSALAGGRDTQYFGPGTRLTVL.

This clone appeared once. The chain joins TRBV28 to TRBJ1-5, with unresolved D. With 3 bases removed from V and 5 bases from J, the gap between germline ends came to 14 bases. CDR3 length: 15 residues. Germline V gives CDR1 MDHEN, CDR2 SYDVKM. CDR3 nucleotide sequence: TGTGCCAGCAGTTTCTCCGGGAGGGATTATCAGCCCCAGCATTTT. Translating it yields CASSFSGRDYQPQHF.

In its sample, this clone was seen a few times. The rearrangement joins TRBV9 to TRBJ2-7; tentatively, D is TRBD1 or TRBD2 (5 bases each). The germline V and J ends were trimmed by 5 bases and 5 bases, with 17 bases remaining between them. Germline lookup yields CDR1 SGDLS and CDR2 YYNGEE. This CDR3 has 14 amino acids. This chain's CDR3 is CASSTRGYSDEQYF. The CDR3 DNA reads TGTGCCAGCAGTACTCGGGGCTACTCGGACGAGCAGTACTTC.

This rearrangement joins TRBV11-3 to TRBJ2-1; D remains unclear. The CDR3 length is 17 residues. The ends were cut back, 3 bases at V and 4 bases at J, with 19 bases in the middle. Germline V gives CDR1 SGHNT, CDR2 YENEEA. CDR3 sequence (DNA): TGTGCCAGCAGCTTGGCCTTGCAGTTACCAACGTACAATGAGCAGTTCTTC. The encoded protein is CASSLALQLPTYNEQFF.